This TCR beta chain was recorded in a study of tumour-infiltrating T cells in Burkitt lymphoma. Whole-study context: Repertoire clonality predicted overall and progression-free survival.

This clone was detected only a few times. Germline V gene sequence: CDR1 SGHDN, CDR2 FVKESK. With V trimmed by 4 bases and J by 4 bases, 15 bases remained unmatched. CDR3 length: 18 residues. Produced via immunoSEQ multiplex PCR; TCRdb's table is partial and in-frame only. This repertoire shows 5,000 to 6,500 clones, 15% to 20% found once; its top ten account for 14%. This clonotype was obtained from a human donor with diffuse large B-cell lymphoma. This chain joins TRBV14 and TRBJ2-2, with 7 bases lining up with TRBD2. The specimen was tumor tissue. In nucleotides, the CDR3 is TGTGCCAGCAGCCCGAATAGGGGATTTGGCGGGAGCACCGGGGAGCTGTTTTTT. This sequence encodes CASSPNRGFGGSTGELFF.